This T cell receptor (beta chain) was found in a study of T cell responses to AZD1222 COVID-19 vaccine. Germline values: CDR1 MGHRA, CDR2 YSYEKL. CDR3 size: 17 residues. V was trimmed by 0 bases and J by 3 bases, leaving 15 bases between them. Sequencing was performed with immunoSEQ multiplex PCR; in TCRdb, only in-frame clones are kept and a portion is missing. The sample shows approximately 100,000 clones, approximately 96% of them seen only once. The chain recombines TRBV4-1 with TRBJ1-5; TRBD1 is a possible D gene (6 bases). Sequenced here: peripheral blood, sampled on day 0 of AZD1222 vaccination. The TCR originated in an adult in good health. Here the CDR3 reads CASSQDGQRLFNQPQHF. The CDR3 nucleotides read TGCGCCAGCAGCCAAGATGGACAGCGTTTATTCAATCAGCCCCAGCATTTT.